This T cell receptor beta chain was sequenced for a study of T cells in Graves' hyperthyroidism and ophthalmopathy. No ophthalmopathy progression within 18 months constituted stable Graves' hyperthyroidism. Uncontrolled infection, other autoimmune disease, pregnancy or lactation barred patients from enrollment. Every diagnosis used clinical symptoms, serum thyroxine and TRAb, thyroid ultrasound and orbital computed tomography. General observations from the study: Most thyroid-expanded clonotypes above 0.001 were also found in blood.

As regards this clonotype: Its matching antigen is unknown.

Trimming cost V 3 bases and J 8 bases, with 16 bases left between them. Per the germline V gene, CDR1 is ENHRY and CDR2 is SYGVKD. This CDR3 contains 14 residues. Amplified TCR beta CDR3 regions came from RNA transcripts. The HTBI primer set served for first-round RT-PCR of the TCR CDR3. MiXCR, run by TCRdb on the multiplex PCR reads, gives a single entry per CDR3 protein. The sample lists 500,000 to 750,000 distinct CDR3 sequences; 46% were seen once. V usage is TRBV10-3 and J usage is TRBJ1-1; D possibly corresponds to TRBD1 (5 bases). The sample taken for sequencing was peripheral blood or thyroid tissue (not recorded which). This sequence was found in a woman in her late teens or twenties with Graves' hyperthyroidism. CDR3 DNA sequence: TGTGCCATCAGTGACTCCGGGACCGACGCAGAAGCTTTCTTT. Its translation is CAISDSGTDAEAFF.